This TCR beta chain was recorded in a study of CD8+CD57+ T cells in acquired aplastic anemia. According to the study, genomic DNA was the template for TCR beta VDJ and CDR3 profiling. TCRdb re-called the reads with MiXCR, one entry per CDR3 protein. This repertoire shows 200,000 or so distinct CDR3 sequences, around 65% found once; its top ten account for roughly 46%. Sequencing was performed on sorted CD4+, CD8+, or CD8+CD57+ T cells (not recorded which) from PBMCs. This TCR was recovered from a human donor with severe aplastic anemia or a healthy control (not recorded which).

In nucleotides, the CDR3 is TGTGCCAGCAGCTTAGGGGCAGGGAAACCCTACGAGCAGTACTTC. Amino acids: CASSLGAGKPYEQYF. The chain employs TRBV7-6 and TRBJ2-7; possible D gene TRBD1, 5 bases. This CDR3 has 15 residues. V dropped 1 base and J dropped 2 bases, with 12 bases sitting between them. From germline, CDR1 is SGHVS and CDR2 FNYEAQ.